This T cell receptor beta chain emerged from a study of sequential checkpoint blockade in melanoma. On the study more broadly: Both treatment sequences were followed by maintenance nivolumab.

The treatment: randomized to nivolumab then ipilimumab (arm A) or the reverse (arm B). The CDR3 has 15 residues. Trimming left V 0 bases short and J 6 bases short, with 12 bases between. CDR1 and CDR2 from the germline V gene are MNHNY and SVGAGI (reference sequence). Assay: immunoSEQ multiplex PCR; the TCRdb copy retains only in-frame clones and omits some. This table has roughly 23,000 clones, over 80% appearing once. This chain joins TRBV6-6 and TRBJ1-5; D gene unclear. This receptor was obtained from a human donor with melanoma. This sample comprised CD8+ T cells sorted from blood (inferred from file names), obtained from a patient given nivolumab and ipilimumab in sequence. CDR3 loop: CASSYSGENRQPQHF. Written as DNA, the CDR3 is TGTGCCAGCAGTTACTCCGGTGAAAATCGTCAGCCCCAGCATTTT.